Listed below are T cell receptor beta chains from one sample, sequenced in a study of T cell changes during pregnancy in multiple sclerosis. The method was immunoSEQ multiplex PCR; TCRdb's version includes in-frame clones alone and lacks a portion of them. The table lists approximately 25,000 clones, about nine tenths of them singletons. Sample: CD8+ T cells from peripheral blood mononuclear cells, taken in the second trimester of pregnancy. The receptors derive from a female donor with multiple sclerosis, enrolled in a pregnancy study. CDR3s leave out the opening cysteine and the closing phenylalanine or tryptophan.

TRBJ2-7 TRBV5-1 ASNDGGEQY
TRBJ1-4 TRBV9 ASSVARAGGGRKLF
TRBJ1-2 TRBV29-1 SASGVYGYT
TRBJ1-3 TRBV9 ASTETTSGNTIY
TRBJ1-6 TRBV7-8 ASSFRDSNSPLH
TRBJ2-1 TRBV27 ASSWGTQQF
TRBJ1-2 TRBV4-1 ASKTLGLPLYGYT
TRBJ1-6 TRBV30 AWRNSGWTYNSPLH
TRBJ1-3 TRBV4-3 ASSQDGRLNTIY
TRBJ1-5 TRBV28 ASSPRTGARGNQPQH
. TRBV5-1 ASSEEGQGSYEQY
TRBJ1-2 TRBV9 ASGKATGGNGYT
TRBJ2-1 TRBV30 AWAGQAYNEQF
TRBJ2-1 TRBV13 ASSPNLQRQGRWDEQF
TRBJ2-7 TRBV13 ASSLGGGIDEQY
TRBJ2-1 TRBV4-3 ASSQGLAGGYNEQF
TRBJ2-6 TRBV4-2 ASSQDMSSGANVLT
TRBJ2-3 TRBV5-4 ASSVDPGQGVDTQY
TRBJ1-1 TRBV11-2 ASSLVGDRDYGRTEAF
TRBJ2-1 TRBV27 ASRTGYNEQF
TRBJ2-5 TRBV28 ASSWPPQGVETQY
TRBJ2-3 TRBV7-8 ASRGTGTSGVDTQY
TRBJ1-2 TRBV6-6 ASHSLTVLNYGYT
TRBJ1-2 TRBV28 ASSRPGGAQDYGYT
TRBJ1-1 TRBV6-9 ASSRGIMNTEAF
TRBJ2-6 TRBV19 ASSEYTGTGANVLT
TRBJ2-3 TRBV9 ASSVAPWRGAVDTQY
TRBJ2-3 TRBV9 ASSPGTSGGEQY
TRBJ1-2 TRBV27 ASSTGQAYGYT
TRBJ1-2 TRBV27 ASSPLRTGIDYGYT
TRBJ1-1 TRBV5-1 ASSFGGNTEAF
TRBJ2-1 TRBV7-9 ASSLVEGEYNEQF
TRBJ2-3 TRBV20-1 SARRDTQY
TRBJ1-1 TRBV5-1 ASSSTGPEAF
TRBJ2-7 TRBV27 ASSYSGGLPYEQY
TRBJ2-1 TRBV21-1 ASSILAGGTYNEQF
TRBJ2-3 TRBV5-6 ASINGGTDTQY
TRBJ2-1 TRBV27 ASSFGDTYNEQF
TRBJ2-7 TRBV7-8 ASSAPAGASYEQY
TRBJ2-1 TRBV5-5 ASSLRLAYNEQF
TRBJ2-3 TRBV27 ASSILAAGGGTDTQY
TRBJ2-3 TRBV6-4 ASSDGTGGADTQY
TRBJ2-2 TRBV4-3 ASSQDPIGELF
TRBJ2-7 TRBV11-2 ASSHLEFEQY
TRBJ1-3 TRBV11-2 ASSLAGTGNTIY
TRBJ1-2 TRBV5-1 ASSLARQGMYGYT